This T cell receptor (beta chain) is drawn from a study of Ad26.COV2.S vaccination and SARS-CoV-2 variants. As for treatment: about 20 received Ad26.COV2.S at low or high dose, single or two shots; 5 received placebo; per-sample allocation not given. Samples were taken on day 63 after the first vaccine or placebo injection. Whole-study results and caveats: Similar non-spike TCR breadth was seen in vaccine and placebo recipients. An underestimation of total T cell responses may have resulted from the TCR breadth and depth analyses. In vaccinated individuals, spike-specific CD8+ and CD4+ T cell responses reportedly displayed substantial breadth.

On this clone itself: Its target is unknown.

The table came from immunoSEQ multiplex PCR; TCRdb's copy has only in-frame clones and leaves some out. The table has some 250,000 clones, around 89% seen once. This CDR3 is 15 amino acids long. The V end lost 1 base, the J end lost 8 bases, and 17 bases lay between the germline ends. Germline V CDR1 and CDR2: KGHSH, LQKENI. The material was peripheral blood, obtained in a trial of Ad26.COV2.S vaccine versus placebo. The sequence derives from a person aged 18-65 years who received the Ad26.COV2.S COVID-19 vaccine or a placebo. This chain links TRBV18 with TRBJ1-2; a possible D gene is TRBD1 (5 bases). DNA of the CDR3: TGTGCCAGCTCACCACTCGGGGCAGGGCCGGGAGGCTACACCTTC. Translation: CASSPLGAGPGGYTF.